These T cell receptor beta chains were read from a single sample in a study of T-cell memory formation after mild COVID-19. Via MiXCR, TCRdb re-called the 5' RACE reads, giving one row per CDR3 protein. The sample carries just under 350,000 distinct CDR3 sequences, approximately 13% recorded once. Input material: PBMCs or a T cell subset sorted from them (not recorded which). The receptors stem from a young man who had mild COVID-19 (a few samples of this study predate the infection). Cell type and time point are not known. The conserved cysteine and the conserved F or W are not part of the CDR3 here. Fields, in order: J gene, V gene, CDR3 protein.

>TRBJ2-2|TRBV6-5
ASSYKVPPTGELF
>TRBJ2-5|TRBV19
ASSNQLRETQY
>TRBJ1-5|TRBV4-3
ASSQGRQSRPQH
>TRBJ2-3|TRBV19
ASSTDRSFTDTQY
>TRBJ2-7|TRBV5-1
ASSFGTGEYEQY
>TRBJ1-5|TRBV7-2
ASSGDRAQPQH
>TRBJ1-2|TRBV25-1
ASSASQGVRNTNYGYT
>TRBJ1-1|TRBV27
ASSFLGAGNTEAF
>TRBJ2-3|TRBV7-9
ASSPTGISTDTQY
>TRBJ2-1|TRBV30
AWSGYPAIYNEQF
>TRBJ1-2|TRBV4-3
ASSQRGIGGYT
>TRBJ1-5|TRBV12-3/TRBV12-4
ASSETRGSNQPQH
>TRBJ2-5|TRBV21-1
ASSKAGAGRRETQY
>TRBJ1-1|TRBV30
AWSGGPSVAEAF
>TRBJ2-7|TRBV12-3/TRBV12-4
ASSPPGRYEQY
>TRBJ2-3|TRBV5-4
ASSLTSGVTDTQY
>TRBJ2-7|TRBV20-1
SARGTSGYEQY
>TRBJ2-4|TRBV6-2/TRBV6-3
ASSLGRPGAKNIQY
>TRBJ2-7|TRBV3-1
ASSQLGDYEQY
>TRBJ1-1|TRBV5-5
ASSPDANTEAF
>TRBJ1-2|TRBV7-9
ASQTYGDYGYT
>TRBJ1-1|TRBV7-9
ASSLEGQTEAF
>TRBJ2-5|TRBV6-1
ASIVSVGEETQY
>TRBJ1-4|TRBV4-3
ASSLSTGTVHEKLF
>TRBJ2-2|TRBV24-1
ATSDPHGNTGELF
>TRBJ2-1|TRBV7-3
ASSSLADSSYNEQF
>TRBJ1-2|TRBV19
ASSPDSLYGYT
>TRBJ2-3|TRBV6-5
ASRLRQGQHTQY
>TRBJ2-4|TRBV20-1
SAGTSALAKNIQY
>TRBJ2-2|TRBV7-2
ASSLASGALHGELF
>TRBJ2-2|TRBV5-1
AVSPRTETGELF
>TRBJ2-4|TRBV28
ASSPGTRAKNIQY
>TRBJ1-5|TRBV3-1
ASSGPSSNQPQH
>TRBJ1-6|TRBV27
ASSFAGGGGRNSPLH
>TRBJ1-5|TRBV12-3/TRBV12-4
ASSGLLYNQPQH
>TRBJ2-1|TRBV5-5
ASSFLPGSYNEQF
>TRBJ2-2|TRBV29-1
SVVGQDYTGELF
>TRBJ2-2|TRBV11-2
ASSPTGFDTGELF
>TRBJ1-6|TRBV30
AWSVLGSPLH
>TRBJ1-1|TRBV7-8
ASSPRQGEAF
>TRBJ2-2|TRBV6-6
ASSSRGEGTGELF
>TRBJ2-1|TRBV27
ASSVSGGALNEQF
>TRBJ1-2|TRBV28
ASTPSGRGGYT
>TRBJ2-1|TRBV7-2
ASSFRGGISGEQF
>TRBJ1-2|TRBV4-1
ASSQWGGALDYGYT
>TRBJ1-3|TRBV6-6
ASSDAHRGGNTIY
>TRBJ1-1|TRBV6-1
ASSSPDRDFMNTEAF
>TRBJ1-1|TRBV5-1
ASSGSPVGATEAF
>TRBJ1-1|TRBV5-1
ASSFNRGGEAF
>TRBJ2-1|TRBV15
ATSGRRAGDEQF
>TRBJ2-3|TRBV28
ASKSTGTQY
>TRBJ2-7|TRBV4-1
ASSQITGLSSYEQY